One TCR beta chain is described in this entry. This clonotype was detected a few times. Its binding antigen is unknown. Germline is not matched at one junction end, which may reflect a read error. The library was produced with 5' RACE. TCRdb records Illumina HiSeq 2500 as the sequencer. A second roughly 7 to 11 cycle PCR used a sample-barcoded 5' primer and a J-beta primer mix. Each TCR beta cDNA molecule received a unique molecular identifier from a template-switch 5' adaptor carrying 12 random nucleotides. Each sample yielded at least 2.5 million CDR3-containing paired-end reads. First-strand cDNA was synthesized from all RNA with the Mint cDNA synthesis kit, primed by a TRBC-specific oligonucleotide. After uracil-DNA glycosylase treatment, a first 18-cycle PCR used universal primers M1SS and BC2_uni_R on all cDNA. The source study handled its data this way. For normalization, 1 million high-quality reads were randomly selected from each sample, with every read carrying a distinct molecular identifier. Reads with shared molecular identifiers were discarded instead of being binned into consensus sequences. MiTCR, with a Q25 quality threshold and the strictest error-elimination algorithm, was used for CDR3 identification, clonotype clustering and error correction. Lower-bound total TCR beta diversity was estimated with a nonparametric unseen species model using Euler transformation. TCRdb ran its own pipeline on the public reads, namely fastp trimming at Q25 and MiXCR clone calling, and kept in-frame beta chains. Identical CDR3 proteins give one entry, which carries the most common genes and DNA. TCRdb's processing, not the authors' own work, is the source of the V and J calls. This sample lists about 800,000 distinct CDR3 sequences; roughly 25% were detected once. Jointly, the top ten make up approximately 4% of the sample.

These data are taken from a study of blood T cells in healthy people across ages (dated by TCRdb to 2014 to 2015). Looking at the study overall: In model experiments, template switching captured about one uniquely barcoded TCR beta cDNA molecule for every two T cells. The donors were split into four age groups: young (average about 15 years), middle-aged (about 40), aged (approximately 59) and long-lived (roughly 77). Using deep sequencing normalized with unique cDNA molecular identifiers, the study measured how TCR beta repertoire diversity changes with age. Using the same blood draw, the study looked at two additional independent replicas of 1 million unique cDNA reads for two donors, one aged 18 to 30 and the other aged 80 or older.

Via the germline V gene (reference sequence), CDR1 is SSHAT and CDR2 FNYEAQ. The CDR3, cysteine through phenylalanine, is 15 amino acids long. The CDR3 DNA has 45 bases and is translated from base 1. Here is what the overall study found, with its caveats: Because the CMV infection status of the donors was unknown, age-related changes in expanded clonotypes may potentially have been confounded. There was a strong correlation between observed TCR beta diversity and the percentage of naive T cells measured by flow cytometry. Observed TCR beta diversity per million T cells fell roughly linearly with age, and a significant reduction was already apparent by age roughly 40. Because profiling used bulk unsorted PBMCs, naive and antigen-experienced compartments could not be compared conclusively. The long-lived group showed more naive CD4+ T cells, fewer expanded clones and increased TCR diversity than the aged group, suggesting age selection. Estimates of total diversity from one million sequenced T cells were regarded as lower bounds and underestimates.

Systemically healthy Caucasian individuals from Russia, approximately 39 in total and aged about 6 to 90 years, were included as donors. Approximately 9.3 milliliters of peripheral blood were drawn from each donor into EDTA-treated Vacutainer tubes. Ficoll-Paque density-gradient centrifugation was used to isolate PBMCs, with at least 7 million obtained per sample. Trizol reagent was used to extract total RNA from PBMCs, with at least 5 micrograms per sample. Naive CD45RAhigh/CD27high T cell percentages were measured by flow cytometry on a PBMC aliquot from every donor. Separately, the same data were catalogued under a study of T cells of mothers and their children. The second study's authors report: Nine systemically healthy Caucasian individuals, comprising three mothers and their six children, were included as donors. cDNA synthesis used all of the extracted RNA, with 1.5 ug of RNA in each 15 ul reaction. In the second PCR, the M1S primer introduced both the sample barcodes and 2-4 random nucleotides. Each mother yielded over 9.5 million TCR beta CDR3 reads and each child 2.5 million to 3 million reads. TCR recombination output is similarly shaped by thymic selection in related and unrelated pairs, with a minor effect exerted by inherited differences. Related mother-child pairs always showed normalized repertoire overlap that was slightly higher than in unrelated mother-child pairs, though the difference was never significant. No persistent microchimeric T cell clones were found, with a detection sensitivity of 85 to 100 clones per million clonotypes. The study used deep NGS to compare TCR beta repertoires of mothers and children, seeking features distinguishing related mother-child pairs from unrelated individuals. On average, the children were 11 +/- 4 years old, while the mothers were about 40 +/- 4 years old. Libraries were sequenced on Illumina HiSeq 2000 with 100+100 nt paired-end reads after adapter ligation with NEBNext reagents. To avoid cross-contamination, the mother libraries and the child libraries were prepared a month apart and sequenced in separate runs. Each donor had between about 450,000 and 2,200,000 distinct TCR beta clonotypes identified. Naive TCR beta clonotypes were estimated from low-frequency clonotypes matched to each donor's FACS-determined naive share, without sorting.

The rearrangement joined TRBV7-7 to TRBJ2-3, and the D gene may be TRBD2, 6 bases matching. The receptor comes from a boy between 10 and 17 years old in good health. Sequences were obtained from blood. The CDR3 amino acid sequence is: CASSSGLLSTDTQYF. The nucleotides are TGTGCTAGCAGCTCGGGACTTCTTAGCACAGATACACAGTATTTT.